This T cell receptor (beta chain) was profiled in a study of CD8 T cells in Susac syndrome. J gave up 7 bases and V 7 bases, and 11 bases lay outside the gene matches. This CDR3 is built from 14 residues. Germline loops: CDR1 SQVTM, CDR2 ANQGSEA. With random hexamers, about 0.5 to 1 ug RNA was reverse transcribed. The authors amplified TCR beta CDR3 across 54 Vbeta and 13 Jbeta using immunoSEQ multiplex PCR. TCRdb re-called the immunoSEQ multiplex PCR reads with MiXCR, one entry per CDR3 protein. The sample yields 140,000 or so distinct CDR3 sequences, approximately 93% seen once. The specimen sequenced was CD4+ T cells from PBMCs. This sequence joins TRBV29-1 and TRBJ2-1; 9 bases are a match to TRBD1. The receptor was derived from a human donor in good health. The CDR3 spells CSGAHRGRGNEQFF. As DNA, the CDR3 is TGCAGCGGCGCGCACAGGGGGCGGGGGAATGAGCAGTTCTTC.